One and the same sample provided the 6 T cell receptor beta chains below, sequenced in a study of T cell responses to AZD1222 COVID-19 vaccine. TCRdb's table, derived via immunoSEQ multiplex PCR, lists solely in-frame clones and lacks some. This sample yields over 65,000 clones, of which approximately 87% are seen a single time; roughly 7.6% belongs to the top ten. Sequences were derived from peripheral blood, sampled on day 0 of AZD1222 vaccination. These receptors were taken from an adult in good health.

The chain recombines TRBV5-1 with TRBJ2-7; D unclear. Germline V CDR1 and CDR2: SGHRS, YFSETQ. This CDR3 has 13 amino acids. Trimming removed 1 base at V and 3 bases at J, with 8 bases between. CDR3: CASSLLQNYEQYF. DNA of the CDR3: TGCGCCAGCAGCTTGCTGCAGAACTACGAGCAGTACTTC.

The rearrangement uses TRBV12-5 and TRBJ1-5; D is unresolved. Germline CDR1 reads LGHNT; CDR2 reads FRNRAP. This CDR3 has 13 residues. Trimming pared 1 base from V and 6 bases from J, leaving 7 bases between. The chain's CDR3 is CASGLEAGQPQHF. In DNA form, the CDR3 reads TGTGCTAGTGGTTTGGAAGCGGGTCAGCCCCAGCATTTT.

The CDR3 sequence: CAWNPRYNEQFF. Written as DNA, the CDR3 is TGTGCCTGGAATCCGCGCTACAATGAGCAGTTCTTC. This chain links TRBV30 with TRBJ2-1; D gene ambiguous. Germline V gives CDR1 GTSNPN, CDR2 SVGIG (reference sequence). The V end was cut by 4 bases, the J end by 3 bases, with 7 bases between. The CDR3 spans 12 residues.

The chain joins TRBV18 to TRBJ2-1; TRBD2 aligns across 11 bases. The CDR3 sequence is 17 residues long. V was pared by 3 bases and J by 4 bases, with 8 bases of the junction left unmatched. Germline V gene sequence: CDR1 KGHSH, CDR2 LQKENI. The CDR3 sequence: CASSPQTSGDQYNEQFF. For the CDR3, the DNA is TGTGCCAGCTCACCTCAGACTAGCGGGGATCAATACAATGAGCAGTTCTTC.

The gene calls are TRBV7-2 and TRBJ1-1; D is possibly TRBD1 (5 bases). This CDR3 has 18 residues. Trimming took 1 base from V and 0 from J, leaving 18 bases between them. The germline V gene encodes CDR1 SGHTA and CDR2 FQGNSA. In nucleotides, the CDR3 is TGTGCCAGCAGCTTAGGGGGGGACTGGCAGGGTATGAACACTGAAGCTTTCTTT. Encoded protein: CASSLGGDWQGMNTEAFF.

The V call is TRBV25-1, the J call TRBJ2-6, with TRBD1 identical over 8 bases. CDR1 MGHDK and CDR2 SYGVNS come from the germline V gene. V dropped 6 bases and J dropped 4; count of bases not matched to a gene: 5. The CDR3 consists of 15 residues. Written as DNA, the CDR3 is TGTGCCAGCAGCCTGACAGGGGCGGGGGCCAACGTCCTGACTTTC. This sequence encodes CASSLTGAGANVLTF.